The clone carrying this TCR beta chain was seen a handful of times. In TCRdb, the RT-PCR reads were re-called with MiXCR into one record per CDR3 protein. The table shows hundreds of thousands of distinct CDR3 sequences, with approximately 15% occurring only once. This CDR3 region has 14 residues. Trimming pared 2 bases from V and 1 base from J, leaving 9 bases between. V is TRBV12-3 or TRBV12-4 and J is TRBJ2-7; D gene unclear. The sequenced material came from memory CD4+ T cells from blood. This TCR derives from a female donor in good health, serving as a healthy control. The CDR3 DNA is TGTGCCAGCAGTTTATCCCCGCGTTCCTACGAGCAGTACTTC. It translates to CASSLSPRSYEQYF.